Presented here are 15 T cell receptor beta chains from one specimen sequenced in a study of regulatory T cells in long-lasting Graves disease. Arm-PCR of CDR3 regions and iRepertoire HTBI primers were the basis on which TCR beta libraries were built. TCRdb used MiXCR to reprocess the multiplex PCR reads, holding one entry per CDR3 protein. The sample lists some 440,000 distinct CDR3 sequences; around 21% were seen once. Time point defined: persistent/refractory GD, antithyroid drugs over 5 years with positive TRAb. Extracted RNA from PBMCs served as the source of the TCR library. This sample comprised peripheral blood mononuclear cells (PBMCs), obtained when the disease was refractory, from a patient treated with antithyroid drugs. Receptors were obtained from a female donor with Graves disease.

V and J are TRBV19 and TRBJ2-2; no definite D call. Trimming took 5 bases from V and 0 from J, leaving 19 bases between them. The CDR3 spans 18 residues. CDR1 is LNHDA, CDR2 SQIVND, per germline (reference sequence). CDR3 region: CASSLGRAGSANTGELFF. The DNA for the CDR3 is TGTGCCAGTAGTCTGGGCCGGGCTGGAAGCGCGAACACCGGGGAGCTGTTTTTT.

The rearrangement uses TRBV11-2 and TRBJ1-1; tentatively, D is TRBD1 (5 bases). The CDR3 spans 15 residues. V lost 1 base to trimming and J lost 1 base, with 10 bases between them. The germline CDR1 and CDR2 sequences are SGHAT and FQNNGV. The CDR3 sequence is CASSLVWGENTEAFF. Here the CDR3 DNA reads TGTGCCAGCAGCTTAGTTTGGGGGGAGAACACTGAAGCTTTCTTT. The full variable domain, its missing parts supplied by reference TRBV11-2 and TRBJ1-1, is EAGVAQSPRYKIIEKRQSVAFWCNPISGHATLYWYQQILGQGPKLLIQFQNNGVVDDSQLPKDRFSAERLKGVDSTLKIQPAKLEDSAVYLCASSLVWGENTEAFFGQGTRLTVV.

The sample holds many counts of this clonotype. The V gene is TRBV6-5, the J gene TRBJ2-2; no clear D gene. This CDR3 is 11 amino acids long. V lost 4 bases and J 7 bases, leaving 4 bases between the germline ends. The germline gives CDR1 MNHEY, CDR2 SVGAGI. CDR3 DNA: TGTGCCAGCAGTTCGGGCGGGGAGCTGTTTTTT. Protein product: CASSSGGELFF.

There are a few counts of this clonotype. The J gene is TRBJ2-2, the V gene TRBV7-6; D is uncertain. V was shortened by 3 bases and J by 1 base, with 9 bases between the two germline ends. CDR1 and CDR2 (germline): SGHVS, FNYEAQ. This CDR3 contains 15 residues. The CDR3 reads CASSFHGGNTGELFF. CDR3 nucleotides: TGTGCCAGCAGCTTCCACGGCGGGAACACCGGGGAGCTGTTTTTT.

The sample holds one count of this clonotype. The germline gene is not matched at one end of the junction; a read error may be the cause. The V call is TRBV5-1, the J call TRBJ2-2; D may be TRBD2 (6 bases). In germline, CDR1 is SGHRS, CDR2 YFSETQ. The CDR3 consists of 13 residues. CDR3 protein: CASSPGGVGELFF. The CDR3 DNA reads TGTGCCAGCAGCCCTGGCGGGGTCGGGGAGCTGTTTTTT.

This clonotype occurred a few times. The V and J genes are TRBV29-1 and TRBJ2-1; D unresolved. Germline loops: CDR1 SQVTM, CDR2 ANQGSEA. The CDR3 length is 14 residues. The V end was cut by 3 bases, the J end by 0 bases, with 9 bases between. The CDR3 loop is CSVDGESSYNEQFF. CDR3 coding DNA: TGCAGCGTTGATGGAGAGAGCTCCTACAATGAGCAGTTCTTC.

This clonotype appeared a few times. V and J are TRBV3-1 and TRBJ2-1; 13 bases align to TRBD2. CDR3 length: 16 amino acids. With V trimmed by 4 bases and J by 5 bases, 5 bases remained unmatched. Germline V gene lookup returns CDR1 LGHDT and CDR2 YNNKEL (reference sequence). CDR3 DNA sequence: TGTGCCAGCAGCCGACGGACTAGCGGGAGCCACAATGAGCAGTTCTTC. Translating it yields CASSRRTSGSHNEQFF.

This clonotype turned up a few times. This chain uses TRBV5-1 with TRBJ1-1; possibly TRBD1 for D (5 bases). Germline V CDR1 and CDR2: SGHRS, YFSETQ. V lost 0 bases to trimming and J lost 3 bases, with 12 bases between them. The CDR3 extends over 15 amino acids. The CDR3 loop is CASSLVQGSDTEAFF. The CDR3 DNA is TGCGCCAGCAGCTTGGTTCAGGGTTCCGACACTGAAGCTTTCTTT.

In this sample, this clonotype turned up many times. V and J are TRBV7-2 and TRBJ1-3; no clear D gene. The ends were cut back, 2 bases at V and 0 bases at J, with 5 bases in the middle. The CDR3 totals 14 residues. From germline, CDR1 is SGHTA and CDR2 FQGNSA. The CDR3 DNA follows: TGTGCCAGCAGCTTAATGGCCTCTGGAAACACCATATATTTT. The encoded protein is CASSLMASGNTIYF.

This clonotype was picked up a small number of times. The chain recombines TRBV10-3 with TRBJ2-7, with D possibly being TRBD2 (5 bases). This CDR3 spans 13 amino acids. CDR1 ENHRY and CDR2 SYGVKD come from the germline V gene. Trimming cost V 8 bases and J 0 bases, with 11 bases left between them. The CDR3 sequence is CAIHGDYSYEQYF. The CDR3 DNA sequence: TGTGCCATCCACGGCGACTACTCCTACGAGCAGTACTTC.

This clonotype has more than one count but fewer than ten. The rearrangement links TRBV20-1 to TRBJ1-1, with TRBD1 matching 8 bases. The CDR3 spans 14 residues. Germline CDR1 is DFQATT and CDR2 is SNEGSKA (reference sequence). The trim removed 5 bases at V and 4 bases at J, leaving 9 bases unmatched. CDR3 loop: CSARDRRGFTEAFF. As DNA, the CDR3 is TGCAGTGCTCGGGACAGGAGGGGGTTCACTGAAGCTTTCTTT.

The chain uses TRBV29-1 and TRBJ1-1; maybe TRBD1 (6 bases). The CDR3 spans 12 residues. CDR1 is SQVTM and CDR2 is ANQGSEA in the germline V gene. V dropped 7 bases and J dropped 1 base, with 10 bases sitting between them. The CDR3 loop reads CSAEGGNTEAFF. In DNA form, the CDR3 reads TGCAGCGCAGAGGGGGGGAACACTGAAGCTTTCTTT.

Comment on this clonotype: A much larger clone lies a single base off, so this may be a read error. CDR3 DNA: TGTGCCAGCAGCTTAGAAGGGGCGGGAAAATACGAGCAGTACTTC. Amino acid sequence: CASSLEGAGKYEQYF. The chain joins TRBV7-3 to TRBJ2-7, with a tentative D call TRBD2 (6 bases). This CDR3 has 15 residues. In germline, CDR1 is SGHTA, CDR2 FQGTGA. V was shortened by 2 bases and J by 4 bases, with 15 bases between the two germline ends.

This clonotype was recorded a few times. The CDR3 reads CASGLVLSGRADEQFF. The CDR3 coding sequence is TGTGCTAGTGGTTTGGTACTAAGCGGGAGGGCCGATGAGCAGTTCTTC. J is TRBJ2-1 and V is TRBV12-5, with 10 bases identical to TRBD2. The V gene end was trimmed by 0 bases and the J gene end by 8 bases; junction bases not matched to a gene: 7. The germline CDR1 and CDR2 sequences are LGHNT and FRNRAP. The CDR3 sequence is 16 residues long.

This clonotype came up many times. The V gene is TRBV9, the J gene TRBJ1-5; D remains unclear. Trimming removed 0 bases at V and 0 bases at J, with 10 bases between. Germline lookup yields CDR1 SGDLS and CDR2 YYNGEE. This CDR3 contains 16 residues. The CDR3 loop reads CASSVGSGNSNQPQHF. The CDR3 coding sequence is TGTGCCAGCAGCGTAGGTTCAGGAAATAGCAATCAGCCCCAGCATTTT.